This entry features one T cell receptor beta chain sequence. The data stem from a study of PD-1 blockade in mismatch repair-deficient tumors. The length of the CDR3 is 14 residues. CDR1 and CDR2 (germline): SEHNR, FQNEAQ (reference sequence). V shed 5 bases and J shed 4 bases, with 13 bases lying between them. The table came from immunoSEQ multiplex PCR; TCRdb's copy has only in-frame clones and leaves some out. In the table there are 120,000 or so clones, 86% of which are singletons. The origin of this receptor is an adult with mismatch repair-deficient cancer. The chain uses TRBV7-9 and TRBJ2-3; either TRBD1 or TRBD2 may supply D (5 bases each). Sequences were derived from peripheral blood, sampled 44 weeks after starting pembrolizumab. DNA of the CDR3: TGTGCCAGCAGCCCCCCGAGGGGAGCAGATACGCAGTATTTT. This gives the protein CASSPPRGADTQYF.